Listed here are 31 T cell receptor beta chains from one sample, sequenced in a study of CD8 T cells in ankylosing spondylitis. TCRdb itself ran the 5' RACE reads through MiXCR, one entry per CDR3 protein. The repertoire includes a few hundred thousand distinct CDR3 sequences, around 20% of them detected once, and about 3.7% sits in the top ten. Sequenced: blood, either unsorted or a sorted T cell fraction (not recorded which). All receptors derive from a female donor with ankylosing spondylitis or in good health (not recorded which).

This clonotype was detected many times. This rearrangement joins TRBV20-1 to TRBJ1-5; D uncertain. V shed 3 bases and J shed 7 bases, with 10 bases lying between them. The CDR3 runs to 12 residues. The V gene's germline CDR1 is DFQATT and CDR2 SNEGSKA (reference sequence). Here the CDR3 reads CSASPRYQPQHF. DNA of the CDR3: TGCAGTGCTAGCCCTCGTTACCAGCCCCAGCATTTT.

CDR3 in amino acids: CSVGLTKRETQYF. In DNA, the CDR3 is TGCAGCGTTGGCTTGACAAAGCGCGAGACCCAGTACTTC. The gene calls are TRBV29-1 and TRBJ2-5; D gene uncertain. CDR1 is SQVTM and CDR2 is ANQGSEA in the germline V gene. V was cut by 4 bases and J by 5 bases, with 14 bases left in between. CDR3 length: 13 amino acids. Looking up the rest from reference TRBV29-1 and TRBJ2-5 gives the full variable domain: SAVISQKPSRDICQRGTSLTIQCQVDSQVTMMFWYRQQPGQSLTLIATANQGSEATYESGFVIDKFPISRPNLTFSTLTVSNMSPEDSSIYLCSVGLTKRETQYFGPGTRLLVL.

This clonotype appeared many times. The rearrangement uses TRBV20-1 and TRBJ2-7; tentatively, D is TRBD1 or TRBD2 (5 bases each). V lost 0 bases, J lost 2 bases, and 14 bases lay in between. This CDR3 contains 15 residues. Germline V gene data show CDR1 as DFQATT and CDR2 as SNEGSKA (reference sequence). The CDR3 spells CSARDRGVGPYEQYF. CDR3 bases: TGCAGTGCTAGAGATAGGGGAGTTGGGCCCTACGAGCAGTACTTC.

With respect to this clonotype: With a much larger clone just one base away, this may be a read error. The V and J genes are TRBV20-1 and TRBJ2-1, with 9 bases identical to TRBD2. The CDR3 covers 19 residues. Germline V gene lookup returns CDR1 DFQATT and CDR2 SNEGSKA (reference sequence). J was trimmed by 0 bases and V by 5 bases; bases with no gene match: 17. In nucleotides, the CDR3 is TGCAGTGCTGAGAAGGGACCAGCGGGAGGTGGGCTCTCCTACAATGAGCAGTTCTTC. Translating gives CSAEKGPAGGGLSYNEQFF.

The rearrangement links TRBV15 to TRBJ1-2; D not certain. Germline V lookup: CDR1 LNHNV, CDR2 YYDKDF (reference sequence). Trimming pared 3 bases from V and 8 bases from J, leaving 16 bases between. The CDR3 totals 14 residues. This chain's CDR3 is CATSSQNMGGGYTF. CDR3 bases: TGTGCCACCAGCAGTCAGAATATGGGCGGAGGCTACACCTTC.

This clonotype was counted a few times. The CDR3 spells CASSRVGSQETQYF. In nucleotides, the CDR3 is TGTGCCAGCAGTCGGGTCGGCAGCCAAGAGACCCAGTACTTC. V and J are TRBV7-2 and TRBJ2-5; D is ambiguous. Trimming left V 6 bases short and J 1 base short, with 12 bases between. The CDR3 covers 14 residues. In germline, CDR1 is SGHTA, CDR2 FQGNSA. Supplemented by reference TRBV7-2 and TRBJ2-5, the full variable domain reads GAGVSQSPSNKVTEKGKDVELRCDPISGHTALYWYRQSLGQGLEFLIYFQGNSAPDKSGLPSDRFSAERTGGSVSTLTIQRTQQEDSAVYLCASSRVGSQETQYFGPGTRLLVL.

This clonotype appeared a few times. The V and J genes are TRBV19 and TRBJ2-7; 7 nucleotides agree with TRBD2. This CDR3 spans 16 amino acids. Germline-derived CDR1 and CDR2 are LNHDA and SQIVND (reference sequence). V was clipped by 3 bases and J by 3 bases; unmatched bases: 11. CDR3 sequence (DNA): TGTGCCAGTAGTATTTATGCGGCTAGCGGAAGCTACGAGCAGTACTTC. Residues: CASSIYAASGSYEQYF.

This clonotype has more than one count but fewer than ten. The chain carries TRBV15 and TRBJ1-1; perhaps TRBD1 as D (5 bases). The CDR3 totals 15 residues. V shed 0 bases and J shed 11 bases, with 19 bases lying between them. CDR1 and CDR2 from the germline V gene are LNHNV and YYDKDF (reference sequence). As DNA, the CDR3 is TGTGCCACCAGCAGAGATGTACCGCTCCGGGGGGGTGCTTTCTTT. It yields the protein CATSRDVPLRGGAFF.

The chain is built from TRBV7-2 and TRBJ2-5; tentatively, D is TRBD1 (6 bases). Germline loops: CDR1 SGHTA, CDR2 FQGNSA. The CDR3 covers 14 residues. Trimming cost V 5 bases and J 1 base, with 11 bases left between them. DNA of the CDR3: TGTGCCAGCAGCACAGGGTTTCTCCAAGAGACCCAGTACTTC. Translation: CASSTGFLQETQYF.

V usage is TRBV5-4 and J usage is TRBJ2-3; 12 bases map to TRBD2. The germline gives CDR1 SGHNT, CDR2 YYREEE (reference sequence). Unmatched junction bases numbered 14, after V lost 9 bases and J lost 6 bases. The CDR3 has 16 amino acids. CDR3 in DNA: TGTGCCACCCACTCCCCACTAGCGGGAGGTTCGGATACGCAGTATTTT. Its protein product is CATHSPLAGGSDTQYF. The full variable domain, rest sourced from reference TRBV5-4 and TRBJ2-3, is ETGVTQSPTHLIKTRGQQVTLRCSSQSGHNTVSWYQQALGQGPQFIFQYYREEENGRGNFPPRFSGLQFPNYSSELNVNALELDDSALYLCATHSPLAGGSDTQYFGPGTRLTVL.

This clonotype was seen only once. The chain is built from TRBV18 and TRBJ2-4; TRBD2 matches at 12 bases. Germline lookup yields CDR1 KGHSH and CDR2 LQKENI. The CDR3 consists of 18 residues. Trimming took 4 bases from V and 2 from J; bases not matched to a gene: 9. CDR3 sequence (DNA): TGTGCCAGCTCACTGAAACTAGCGGGAGGAAGGACCAAAAACATTCAGTACTTC. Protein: CASSLKLAGGRTKNIQYF.

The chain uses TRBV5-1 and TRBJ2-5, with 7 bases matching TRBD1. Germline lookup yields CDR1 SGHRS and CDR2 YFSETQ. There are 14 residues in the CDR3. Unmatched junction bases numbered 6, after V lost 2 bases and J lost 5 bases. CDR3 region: CASSLKQGVETQYF. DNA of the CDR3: TGCGCCAGCAGCTTAAAGCAGGGGGTGGAGACCCAGTACTTC.

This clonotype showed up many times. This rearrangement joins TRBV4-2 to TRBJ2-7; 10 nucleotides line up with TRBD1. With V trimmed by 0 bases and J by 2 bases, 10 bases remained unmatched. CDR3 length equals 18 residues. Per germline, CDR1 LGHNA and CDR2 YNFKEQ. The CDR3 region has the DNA TGTGCCAGCAGCCAAGAGGCCCCCGGGACAGGGGCAACCTACGAGCAGTACTTC. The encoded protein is CASSQEAPGTGATYEQYF.

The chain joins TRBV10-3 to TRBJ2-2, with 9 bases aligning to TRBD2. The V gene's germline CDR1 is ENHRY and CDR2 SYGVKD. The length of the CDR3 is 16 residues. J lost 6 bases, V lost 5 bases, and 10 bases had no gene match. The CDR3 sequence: CAISPSGLAGSGELFF. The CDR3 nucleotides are TGTGCCATCAGTCCCTCGGGGCTAGCGGGATCCGGGGAGCTGTTTTTT.

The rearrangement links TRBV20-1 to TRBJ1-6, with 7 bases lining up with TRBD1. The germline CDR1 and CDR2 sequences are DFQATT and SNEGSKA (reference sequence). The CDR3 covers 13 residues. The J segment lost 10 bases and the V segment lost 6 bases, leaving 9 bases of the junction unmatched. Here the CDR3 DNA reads TGCAGTGCCCGACAGGGACTTATCTCACCCCTCCACTTT. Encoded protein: CSARQGLISPLHF.

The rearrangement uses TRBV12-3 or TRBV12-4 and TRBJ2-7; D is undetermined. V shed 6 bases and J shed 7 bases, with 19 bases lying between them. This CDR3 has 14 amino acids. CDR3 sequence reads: CASRLDTNPAEQYF. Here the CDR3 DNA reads TGTGCCAGCAGGCTAGACACAAACCCTGCAGAGCAGTACTTC.

The CDR3 DNA reads TGCAGTGCTAGAGTAGCGGGAGGGAATCGAAATGAGCAGTTCTTC. Translation: CSARVAGGNRNEQFF. The gene calls are TRBV20-1 and TRBJ2-1; 11 positions match TRBD2. The CDR3 runs 15 residues. V was pared by 1 base and J by 7 bases, with 6 bases of the junction left unmatched. Germline V gives CDR1 DFQATT, CDR2 SNEGSKA (reference sequence).

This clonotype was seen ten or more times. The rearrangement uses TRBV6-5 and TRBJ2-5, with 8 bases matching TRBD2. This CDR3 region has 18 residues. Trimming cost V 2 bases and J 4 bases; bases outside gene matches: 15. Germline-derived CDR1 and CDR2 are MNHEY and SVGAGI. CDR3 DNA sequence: TGTGCCAGCAGTTACAGTTTCCGGGGGGCAAGCGGGAGAGAGACCCAGTACTTC. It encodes CASSYSFRGASGRETQYF.

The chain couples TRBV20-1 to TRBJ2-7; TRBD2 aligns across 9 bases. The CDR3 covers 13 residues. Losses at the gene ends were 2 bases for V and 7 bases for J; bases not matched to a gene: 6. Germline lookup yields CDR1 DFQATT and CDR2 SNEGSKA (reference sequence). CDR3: CSARIAGVREQYF. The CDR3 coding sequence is TGCAGTGCTAGAATAGCGGGGGTACGGGAGCAGTACTTC.

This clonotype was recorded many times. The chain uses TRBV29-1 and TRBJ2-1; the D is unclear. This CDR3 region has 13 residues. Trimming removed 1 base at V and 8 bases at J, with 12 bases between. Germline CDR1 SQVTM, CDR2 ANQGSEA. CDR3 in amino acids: CSVEGWAGDEQFF. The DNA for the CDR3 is TGCAGCGTTGAAGGGTGGGCCGGAGATGAGCAGTTCTTC.

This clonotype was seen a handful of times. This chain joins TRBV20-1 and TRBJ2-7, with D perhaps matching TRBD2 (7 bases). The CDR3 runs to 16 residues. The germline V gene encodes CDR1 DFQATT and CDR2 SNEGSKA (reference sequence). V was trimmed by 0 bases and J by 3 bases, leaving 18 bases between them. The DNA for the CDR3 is TGCAGTGCTAGAGATGGGGGGGCCTCGAGGGGCTACGAGCAGTACTTC. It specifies CSARDGGASRGYEQYF.

As DNA, the CDR3 is TGTGCCAGCAGCCCAAGATCGAGGCAGGCAACTAGCGGGAGGAGGGAGAAAGAGACCCAGTACTTC. Protein: CASSPRSRQATSGRREKETQYF. This sequence joins TRBV3-1 and TRBJ2-5; 12 nucleotides match TRBD2. Germline CDR1 is LGHDT and CDR2 is YNNKEL (reference sequence). This CDR3 has 22 residues. V shed 4 bases and J 3 bases; nucleotides not matched to a gene: 24.

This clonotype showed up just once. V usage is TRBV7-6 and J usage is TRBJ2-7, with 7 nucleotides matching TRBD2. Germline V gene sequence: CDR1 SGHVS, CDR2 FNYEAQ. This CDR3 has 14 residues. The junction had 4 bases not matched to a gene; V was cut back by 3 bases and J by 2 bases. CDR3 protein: CASSLKRGTYEQYF. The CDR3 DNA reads TGTGCCAGCAGCTTGAAGCGGGGAACCTACGAGCAGTACTTC.

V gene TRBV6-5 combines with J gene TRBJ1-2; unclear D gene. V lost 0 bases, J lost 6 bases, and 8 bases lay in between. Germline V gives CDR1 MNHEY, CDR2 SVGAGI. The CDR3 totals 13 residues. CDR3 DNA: TGTGCCAGCAGTTACTCAATCGGGGATGGCTACACCTTC. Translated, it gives CASSYSIGDGYTF.

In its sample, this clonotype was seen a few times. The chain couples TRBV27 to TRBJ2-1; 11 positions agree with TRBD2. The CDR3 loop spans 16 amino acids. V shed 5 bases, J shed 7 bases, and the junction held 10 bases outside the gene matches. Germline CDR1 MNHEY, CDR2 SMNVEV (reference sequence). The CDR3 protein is CASSRSIGLAGNEQFF. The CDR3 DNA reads TGTGCCAGCAGTCGTTCGATTGGACTAGCGGGTAATGAGCAGTTCTTC.

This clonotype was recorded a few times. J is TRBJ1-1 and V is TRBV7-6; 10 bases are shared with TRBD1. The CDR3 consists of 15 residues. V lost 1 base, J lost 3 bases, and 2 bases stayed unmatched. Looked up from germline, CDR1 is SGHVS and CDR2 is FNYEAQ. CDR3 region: CASSLVDRGYTEAFF. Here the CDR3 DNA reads TGTGCCAGCAGCTTAGTGGACAGGGGGTACACTGAAGCTTTCTTT. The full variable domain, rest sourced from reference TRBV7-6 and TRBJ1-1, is GAGVSQSPRYKVTKRGQDVALRCDPISGHVSLYWYRQALGQGPEFLTYFNYEAQQDKSGLPNDRFSAERPEGSISTLTIQRTEQRDSAMYRCASSLVDRGYTEAFFGQGTRLTVV.

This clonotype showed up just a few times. The chain's CDR3 is CASRGDTGANVLTF. The CDR3 coding sequence is TGCGCCAGCAGGGGGGACACTGGGGCCAACGTCCTGACTTTC. The gene calls are TRBV5-1 and TRBJ2-6, with D possibly matching TRBD1 (6 bases). V was cut by 5 bases and J by 2 bases, with 8 bases left in between. The CDR3 length is 14 residues. Germline V gene sequence: CDR1 SGHRS, CDR2 YFSETQ.

In DNA form, the CDR3 reads TGTGCCAGCAGCCTGACAGGGGGGACCTACAATGAGCAGTTCTTC. The encoded protein is CASSLTGGTYNEQFF. The chain links TRBV9 to TRBJ2-1; TRBD1 agrees at 9 bases. The CDR3 has 15 residues. CDR1 is SGDLS and CDR2 is YYNGEE in the germline V gene. V shed 4 bases and J 2 bases; nucleotides not matched to a gene: 4.

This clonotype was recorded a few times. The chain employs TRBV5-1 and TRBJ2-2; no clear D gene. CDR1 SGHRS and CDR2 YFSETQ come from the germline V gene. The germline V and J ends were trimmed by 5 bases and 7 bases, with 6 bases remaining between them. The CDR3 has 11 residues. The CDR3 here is CASRFNGELFF. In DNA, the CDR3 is TGCGCCAGCAGGTTTAACGGGGAGCTGTTTTTT.

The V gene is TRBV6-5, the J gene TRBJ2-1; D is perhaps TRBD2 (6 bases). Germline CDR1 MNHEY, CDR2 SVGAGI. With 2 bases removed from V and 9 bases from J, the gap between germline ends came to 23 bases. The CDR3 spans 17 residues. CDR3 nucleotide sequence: TGTGCCAGCAGTTACGCGGGTGGGAGGCCCAAGGTGGGTGAGCAGTTCTTC. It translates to CASSYAGGRPKVGEQFF.

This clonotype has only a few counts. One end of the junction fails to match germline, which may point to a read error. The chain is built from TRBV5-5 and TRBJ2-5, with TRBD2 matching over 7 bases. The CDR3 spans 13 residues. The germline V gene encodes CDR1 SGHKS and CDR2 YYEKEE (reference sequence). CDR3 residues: CASSPRSGESQYF. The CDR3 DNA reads TGTGCCAGCAGCCCTAGAAGCGGGGAGAGCCAGTACTTC.